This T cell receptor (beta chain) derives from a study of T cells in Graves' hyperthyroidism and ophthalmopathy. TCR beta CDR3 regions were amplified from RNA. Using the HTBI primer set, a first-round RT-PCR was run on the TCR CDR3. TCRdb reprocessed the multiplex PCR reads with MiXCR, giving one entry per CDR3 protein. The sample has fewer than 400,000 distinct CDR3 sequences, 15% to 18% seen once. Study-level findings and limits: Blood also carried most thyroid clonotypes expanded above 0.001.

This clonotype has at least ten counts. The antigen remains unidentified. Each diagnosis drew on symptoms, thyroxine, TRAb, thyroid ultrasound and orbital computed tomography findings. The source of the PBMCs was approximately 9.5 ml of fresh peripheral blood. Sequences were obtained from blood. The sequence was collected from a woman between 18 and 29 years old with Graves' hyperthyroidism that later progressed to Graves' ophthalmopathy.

CDR3 nucleotides: TGCAGTGACAGGGGGGGGTATGGCTACACCTTC. Protein sequence: CSDRGGYGYTF. The V gene is TRBV20-1, the J gene TRBJ1-2, with 8 bases identical to TRBD1. Trimming at V came to 7 bases and at J to 5 bases, leaving 3 bases not matched to a gene. Germline CDR1 reads DFQATT; CDR2 reads SNEGSKA (reference sequence). CDR3 size: 11 residues.